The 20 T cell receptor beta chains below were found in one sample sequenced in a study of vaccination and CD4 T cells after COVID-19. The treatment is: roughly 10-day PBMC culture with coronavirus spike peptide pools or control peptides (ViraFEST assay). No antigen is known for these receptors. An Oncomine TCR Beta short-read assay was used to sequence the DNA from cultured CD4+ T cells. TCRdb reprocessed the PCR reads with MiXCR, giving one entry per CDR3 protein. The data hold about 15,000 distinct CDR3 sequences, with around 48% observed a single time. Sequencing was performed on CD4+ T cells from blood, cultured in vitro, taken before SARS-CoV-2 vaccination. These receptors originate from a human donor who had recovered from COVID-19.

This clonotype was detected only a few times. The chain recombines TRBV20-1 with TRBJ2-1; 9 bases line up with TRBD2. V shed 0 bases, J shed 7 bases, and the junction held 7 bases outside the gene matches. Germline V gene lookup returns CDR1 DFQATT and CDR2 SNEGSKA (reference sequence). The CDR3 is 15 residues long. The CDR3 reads CSARDPSGNGNEQFF. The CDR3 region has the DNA TGCAGTGCTAGAGATCCTAGCGGGAATGGGAATGAGCAGTTCTTC.

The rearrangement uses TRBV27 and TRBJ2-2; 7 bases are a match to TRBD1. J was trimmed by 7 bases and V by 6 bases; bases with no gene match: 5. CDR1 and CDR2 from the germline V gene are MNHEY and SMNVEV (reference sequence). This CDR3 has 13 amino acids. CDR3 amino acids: CASRTGESGELFF. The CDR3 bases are TGTGCCAGCAGAACAGGGGAGAGCGGGGAGCTGTTTTTT.

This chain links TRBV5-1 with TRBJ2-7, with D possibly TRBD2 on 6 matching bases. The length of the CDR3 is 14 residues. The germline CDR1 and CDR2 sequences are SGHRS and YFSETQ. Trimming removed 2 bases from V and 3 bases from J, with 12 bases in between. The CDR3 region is CASSFGGEGYEQYF. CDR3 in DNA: TGCGCCAGCAGCTTCGGGGGAGAGGGCTACGAGCAGTACTTC.

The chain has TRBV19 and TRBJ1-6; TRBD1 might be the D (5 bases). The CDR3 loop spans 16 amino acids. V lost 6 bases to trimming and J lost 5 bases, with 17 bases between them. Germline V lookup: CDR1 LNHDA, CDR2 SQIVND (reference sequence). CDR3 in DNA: TGTGCCAGTAGGAACTCACAGGAACGGAATAATTCACCCCTCCACTTT. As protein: CASRNSQERNNSPLHF.

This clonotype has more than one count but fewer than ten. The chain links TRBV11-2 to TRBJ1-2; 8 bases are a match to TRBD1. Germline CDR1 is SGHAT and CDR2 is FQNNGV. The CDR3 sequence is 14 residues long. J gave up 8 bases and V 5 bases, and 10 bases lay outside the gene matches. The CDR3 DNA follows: TGTGCCAGCAGCCTGGGCACAGGGGGAAAGGGCTACACCTTC. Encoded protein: CASSLGTGGKGYTF.

The DNA for the CDR3 is TGTGCCAGCAGCCCTACAGATACGCAGTATTTT. This codes for CASSPTDTQYF. The chain recombines TRBV7-9 with TRBJ2-3; D is ambiguous. Trimming took 5 bases from V and 3 from J, leaving 3 bases between them. The CDR3 runs to 11 residues. In germline, CDR1 is SEHNR, CDR2 FQNEAQ (reference sequence).

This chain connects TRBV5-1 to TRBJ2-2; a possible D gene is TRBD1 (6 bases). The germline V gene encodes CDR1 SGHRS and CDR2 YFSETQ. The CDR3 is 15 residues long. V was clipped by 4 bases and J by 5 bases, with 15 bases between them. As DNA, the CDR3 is TGCGCCAGCAGCATCCGGGACACTCCTACCGGGGAGCTGTTTTTT. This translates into CASSIRDTPTGELFF.

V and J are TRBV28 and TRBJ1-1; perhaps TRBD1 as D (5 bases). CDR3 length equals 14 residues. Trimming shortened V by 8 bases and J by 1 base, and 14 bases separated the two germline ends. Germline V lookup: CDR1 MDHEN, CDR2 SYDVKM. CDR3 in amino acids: CASHRFTTNTEAFF. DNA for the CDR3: TGTGCCAGCCACAGGTTCACTACGAACACTGAAGCTTTCTTT.

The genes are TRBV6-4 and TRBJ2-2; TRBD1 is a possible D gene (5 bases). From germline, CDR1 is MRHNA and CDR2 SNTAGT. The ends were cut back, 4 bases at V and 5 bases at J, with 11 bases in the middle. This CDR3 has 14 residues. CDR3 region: CASSGTPGTGELFF. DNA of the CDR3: TGTGCCAGCAGTGGAACCCCAGGGACCGGGGAGCTGTTTTTT.

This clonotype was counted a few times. In DNA form, the CDR3 reads TGTGCCAGCAGGATGGGACAGCAGTATGGCTACACCTTC. Residues: CASRMGQQYGYTF. This chain connects TRBV6-1 to TRBJ1-2; 7 positions match TRBD1. This CDR3 has 13 amino acids. Germline CDR1 and CDR2: MNHNS and SASEGT. The V and J ends lost 6 bases and 5 bases, in that order; junction bases with no gene match: 6.

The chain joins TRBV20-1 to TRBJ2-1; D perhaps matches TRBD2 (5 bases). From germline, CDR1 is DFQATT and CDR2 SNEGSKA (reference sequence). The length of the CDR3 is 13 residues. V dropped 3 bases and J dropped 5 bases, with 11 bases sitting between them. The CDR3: CSASRSANNEQFF. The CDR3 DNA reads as TGCAGTGCTAGCCGTAGCGCCAACAATGAGCAGTTCTTC.

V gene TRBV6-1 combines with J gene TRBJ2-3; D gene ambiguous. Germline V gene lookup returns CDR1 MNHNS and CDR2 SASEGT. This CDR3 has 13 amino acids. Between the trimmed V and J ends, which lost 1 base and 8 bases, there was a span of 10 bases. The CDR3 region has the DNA TGTGCCAGCAGTGAAGGATTAGTGGCTACGCAGTATTTT. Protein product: CASSEGLVATQYF.

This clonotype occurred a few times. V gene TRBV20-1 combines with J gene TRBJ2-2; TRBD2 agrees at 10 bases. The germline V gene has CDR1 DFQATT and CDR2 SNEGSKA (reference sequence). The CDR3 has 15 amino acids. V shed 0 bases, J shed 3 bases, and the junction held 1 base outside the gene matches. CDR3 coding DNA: TGCAGTGCTAGAGATCTAGCGGGAGACACCGGGGAGCTGTTTTTT. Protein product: CSARDLAGDTGELFF.

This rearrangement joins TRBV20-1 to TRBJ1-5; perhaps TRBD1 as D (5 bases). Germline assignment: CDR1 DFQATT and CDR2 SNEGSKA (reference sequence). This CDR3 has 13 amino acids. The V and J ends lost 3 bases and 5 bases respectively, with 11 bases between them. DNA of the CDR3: TGCAGTGCTAGGGGTGGGGCAGATCAGCCCCAGCATTTT. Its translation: CSARGGADQPQHF.

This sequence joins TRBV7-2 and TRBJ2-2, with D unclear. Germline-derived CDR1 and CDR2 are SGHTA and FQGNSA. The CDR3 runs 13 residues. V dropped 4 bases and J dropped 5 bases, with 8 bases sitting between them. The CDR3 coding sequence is TGTGCCAGCAGCTCCTTAGTGACCGGGGAGCTGTTTTTT. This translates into CASSSLVTGELFF.

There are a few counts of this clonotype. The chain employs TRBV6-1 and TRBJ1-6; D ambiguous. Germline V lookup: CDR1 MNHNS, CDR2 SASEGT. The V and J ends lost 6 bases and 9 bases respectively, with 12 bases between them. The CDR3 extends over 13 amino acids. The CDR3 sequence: CASSLNVGSPLHF. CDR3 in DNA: TGTGCCAGCAGCCTAAACGTGGGTTCACCCCTCCACTTT.

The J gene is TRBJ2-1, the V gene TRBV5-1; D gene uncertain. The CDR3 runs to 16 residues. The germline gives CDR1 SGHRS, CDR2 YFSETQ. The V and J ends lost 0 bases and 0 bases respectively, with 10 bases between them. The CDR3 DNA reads TGCGCCAGCAGCTTGGTTCCGGGTAGCTCCTACAATGAGCAGTTCTTC. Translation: CASSLVPGSSYNEQFF.

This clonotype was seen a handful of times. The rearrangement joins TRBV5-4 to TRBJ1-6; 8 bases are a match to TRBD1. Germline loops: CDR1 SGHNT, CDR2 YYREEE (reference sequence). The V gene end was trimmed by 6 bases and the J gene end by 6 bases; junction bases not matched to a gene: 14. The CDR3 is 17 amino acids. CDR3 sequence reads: CASTSGRQGLFNSPLHF. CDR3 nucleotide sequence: TGTGCCAGCACCTCCGGCCGACAGGGGTTGTTTAATTCACCCCTCCACTTT.

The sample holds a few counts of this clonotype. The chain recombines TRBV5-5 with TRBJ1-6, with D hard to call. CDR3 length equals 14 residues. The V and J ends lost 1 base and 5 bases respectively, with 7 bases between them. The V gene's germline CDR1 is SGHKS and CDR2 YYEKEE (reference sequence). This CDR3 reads CASSLLVDNSPLHF. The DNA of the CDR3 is TGTGCCAGCAGCTTGTTGGTGGATAATTCACCCCTCCACTTT.

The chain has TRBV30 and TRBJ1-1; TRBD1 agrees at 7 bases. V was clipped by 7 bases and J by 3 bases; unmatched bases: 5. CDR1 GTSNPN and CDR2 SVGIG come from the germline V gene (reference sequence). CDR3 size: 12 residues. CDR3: CAFPTGDTEAFF. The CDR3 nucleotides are TGTGCCTTCCCAACAGGGGACACTGAAGCTTTCTTT.